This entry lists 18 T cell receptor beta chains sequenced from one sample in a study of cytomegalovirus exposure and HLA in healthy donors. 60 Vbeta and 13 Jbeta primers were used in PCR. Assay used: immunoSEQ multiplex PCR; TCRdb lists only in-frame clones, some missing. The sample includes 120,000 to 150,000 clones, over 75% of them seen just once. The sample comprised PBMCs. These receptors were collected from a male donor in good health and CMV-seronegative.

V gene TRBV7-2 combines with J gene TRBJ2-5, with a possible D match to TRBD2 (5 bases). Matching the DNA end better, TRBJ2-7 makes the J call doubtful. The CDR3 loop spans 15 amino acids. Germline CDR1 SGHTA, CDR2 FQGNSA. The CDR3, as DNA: TGTGCCAGCAGAGCCGAACTCTTCGGGGAGAACGAGCAGTACTTC. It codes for CASRAELFGENEQYF.

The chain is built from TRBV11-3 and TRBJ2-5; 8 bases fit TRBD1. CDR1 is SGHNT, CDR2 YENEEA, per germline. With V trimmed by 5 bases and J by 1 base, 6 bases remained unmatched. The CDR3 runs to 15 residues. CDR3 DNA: TGTGCCAGCAGCCCCACCGGGACAGGCCAAGAGACCCAGTACTTC. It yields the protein CASSPTGTGQETQYF. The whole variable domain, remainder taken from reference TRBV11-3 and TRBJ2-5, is EAGVVQSPRYKIIEKKQPVAFWCNPISGHNTLYWYLQNLGQGPELLIRYENEEAVDDSQLPKDRFSAERLKGVDSTLKIQPAELGDSAVYLCASSPTGTGQETQYFGPGTRLLVL.

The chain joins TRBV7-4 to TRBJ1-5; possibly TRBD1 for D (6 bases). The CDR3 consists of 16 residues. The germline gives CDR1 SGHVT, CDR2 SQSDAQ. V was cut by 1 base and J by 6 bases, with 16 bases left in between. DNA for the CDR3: TGTGCCAGCAGCTTAGTCGGGGGGGCACCAGCTCAGCCCCAGCATTTT. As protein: CASSLVGGAPAQPQHF.

This CDR3 is CASSASEGLAGDNEQFF. In DNA, the CDR3 is TGTGCCAGCAGTGCGAGCGAAGGACTAGCGGGGGACAATGAGCAGTTCTTC. The V call is TRBV2, the J call TRBJ2-1; 13 positions agree with TRBD2. Germline V gene lookup returns CDR1 SNHLY and CDR2 FYNNEI. The CDR3 runs 17 residues. V was pared by 4 bases and J by 5 bases, with 8 bases of the junction left unmatched.

The chain's CDR3 is CASSDRQQSNTGELFF. The CDR3 DNA is TGTGCCAGCAGCGACCGACAGCAATCGAACACCGGGGAGCTGTTTTTT. J is TRBJ2-2 and V is TRBV9, with D tentatively TRBD1 (5 bases). CDR1 is SGDLS and CDR2 is YYNGEE in the germline V gene. Trimming cost V 3 bases and J 0 bases, with 12 bases left between them. This CDR3 is 16 amino acids long.

This chain's CDR3 is CASSQVSAEAFF. The DNA of the CDR3 is TGTGCCAGCAGCCAAGTTTCGGCTGAAGCTTTCTTT. This chain connects TRBV14 to TRBJ1-1, with unresolved D. This CDR3 has 12 amino acids. The germline V gene has CDR1 SGHDN and CDR2 FVKESK. Trimming cost V 1 base and J 6 bases, with 6 bases left between them.

CDR3 DNA sequence: TGTGCCAGCAGTGAAAGGGGACAGGGATTGTACATTCAGTACTTC. It is translated as CASSERGQGLYIQYF. This chain uses TRBV2 with TRBJ2-4, with 9 bases aligning to TRBD1. Trimming at V came to 2 bases and at J to 8 bases, leaving 7 bases not matched to a gene. The CDR3 has 15 residues. Germline CDR1 is SNHLY and CDR2 is FYNNEI.

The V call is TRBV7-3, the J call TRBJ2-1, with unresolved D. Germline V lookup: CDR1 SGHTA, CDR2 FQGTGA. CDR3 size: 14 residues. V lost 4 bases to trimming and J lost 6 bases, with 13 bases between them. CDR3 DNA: TGTGCCAGCAGCTCCGAATGGCGGTCCAATGAGCAGTTCTTC. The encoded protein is CASSSEWRSNEQFF.

The CDR3 loop is CSVEEKGLAGESSYNEQFF. The CDR3 DNA is TGCAGCGTTGAAGAAAAAGGACTAGCGGGAGAGAGCTCCTACAATGAGCAGTTCTTC. The chain carries TRBV29-1 and TRBJ2-1; 13 nucleotides align to TRBD2. After removal of 0 bases from V and 0 bases from J, the junction contained 8 bases not matched to a gene. The CDR3 totals 19 residues. Germline CDR1 reads SQVTM; CDR2 reads ANQGSEA.

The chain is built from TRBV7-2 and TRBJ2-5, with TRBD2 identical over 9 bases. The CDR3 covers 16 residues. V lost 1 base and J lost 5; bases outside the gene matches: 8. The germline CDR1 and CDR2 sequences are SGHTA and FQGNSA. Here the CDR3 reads CASSLGPSGVGETQYF. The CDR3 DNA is TGTGCCAGCAGCTTAGGGCCTAGCGGGGTAGGGGAGACCCAGTACTTC.

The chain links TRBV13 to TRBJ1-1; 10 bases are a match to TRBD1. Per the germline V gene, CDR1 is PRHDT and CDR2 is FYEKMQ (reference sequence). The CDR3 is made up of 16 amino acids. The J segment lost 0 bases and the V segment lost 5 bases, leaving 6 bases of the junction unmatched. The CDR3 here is CASSDRQGALNTEAFF. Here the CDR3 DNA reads TGTGCCAGCAGCGACCGACAGGGGGCTTTGAACACTGAAGCTTTCTTT.

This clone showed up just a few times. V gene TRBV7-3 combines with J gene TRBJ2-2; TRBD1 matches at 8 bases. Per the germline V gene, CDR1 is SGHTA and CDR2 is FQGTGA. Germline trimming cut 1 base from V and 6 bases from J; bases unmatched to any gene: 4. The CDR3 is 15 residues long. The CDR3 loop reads CASSLSRGHPGELFF. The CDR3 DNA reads TGTGCCAGCAGCTTAAGCAGGGGGCATCCCGGGGAGCTGTTTTTT.

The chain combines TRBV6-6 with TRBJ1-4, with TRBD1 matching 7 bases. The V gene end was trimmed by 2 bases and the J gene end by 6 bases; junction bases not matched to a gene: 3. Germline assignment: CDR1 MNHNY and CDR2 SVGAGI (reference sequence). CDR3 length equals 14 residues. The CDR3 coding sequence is TGTGCCAGCAGTTACCGGGACAGCCATGAAAAACTGTTTTTT. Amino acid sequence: CASSYRDSHEKLFF.

The CDR3 DNA reads as TGTGCCAGCAGCTTAACAGACCACGAGCAGTACTTC. Protein: CASSLTDHEQYF. V usage is TRBV7-9 and J usage is TRBJ2-7; no clear D gene. Between the trimmed V and J ends, which lost 2 bases and 5 bases, there was a span of 7 bases. Germline CDR1 reads SEHNR; CDR2 reads FQNEAQ (reference sequence). CDR3 length: 12 amino acids.

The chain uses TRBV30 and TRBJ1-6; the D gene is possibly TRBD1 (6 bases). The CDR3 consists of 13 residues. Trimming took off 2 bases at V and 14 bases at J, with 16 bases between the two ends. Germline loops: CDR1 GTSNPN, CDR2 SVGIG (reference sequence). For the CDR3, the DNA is TGTGCCTGGAGTCCCCGGGGGGCCTGGGCCCTCCACTTT. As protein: CAWSPRGAWALHF.

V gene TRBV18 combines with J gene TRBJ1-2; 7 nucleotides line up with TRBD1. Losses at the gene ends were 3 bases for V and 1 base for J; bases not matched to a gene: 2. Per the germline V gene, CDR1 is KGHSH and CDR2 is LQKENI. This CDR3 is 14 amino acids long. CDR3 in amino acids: CASSPGDSNYGYTF. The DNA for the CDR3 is TGTGCCAGCTCACCGGGGGACAGTAACTATGGCTACACCTTC.

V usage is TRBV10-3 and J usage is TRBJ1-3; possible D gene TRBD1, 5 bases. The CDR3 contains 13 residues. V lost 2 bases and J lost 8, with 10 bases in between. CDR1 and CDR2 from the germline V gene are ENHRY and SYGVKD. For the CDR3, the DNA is TGTGCCATCAGTGAGGGGGGAGGCGACACCATATATTTT. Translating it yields CAISEGGGDTIYF.

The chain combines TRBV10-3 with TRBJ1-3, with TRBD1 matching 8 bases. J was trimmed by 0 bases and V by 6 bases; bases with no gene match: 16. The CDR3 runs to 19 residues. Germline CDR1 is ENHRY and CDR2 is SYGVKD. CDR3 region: CAIRRQGTEFSSSGNTIYF. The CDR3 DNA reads TGTGCCATCAGGAGACAGGGGACGGAGTTCTCTAGCTCTGGAAACACCATATATTTT.